This T cell receptor beta chain was obtained from a study of blood T cell repertoires in COVID-19. Study summary: Acute-phase and convalescent COVID-19 samples originated in the United States, Italy and Spain. T cells, B-cell-depleted T cells, or PBMCs supplied cDNA or gDNA.

Authors' processing steps: Reference gene primer amplification gave nucleated cell count estimates. Assay used: immunoSEQ multiplex PCR; TCRdb lists only in-frame clones, some missing. That table supplies the V and J calls and clone size; D and trimming were determined from the DNA. The sample has 170,000 or so clones; less than 90% are singletons. This clone was observed once. Patients at the Seattle site were enrolled during active infection and followed longitudinally. V lost 0 bases and J 0 bases, leaving 18 bases between the germline ends. CDR1 LGHDT and CDR2 YNNKEL come from the germline V gene (reference sequence). The CDR3 extends over 20 amino acids.

The TCR originated in a woman in her 70s with COVID-19, enrolled during active disease. What was sequenced was peripheral blood. The chain couples TRBV3-1 (or the pseudogene TRBV3-2) to TRBJ2-6; no clear D. CDR3 in amino acids: CASSQDLVYRVRSGANVLTF. The DNA for the CDR3 is TGTGCCAGCAGCCAAGATCTTGTTTACCGGGTTCGCTCTGGGGCCAACGTCCTGACTTTC.